These 28 T cell receptor beta chains came from one sample sequenced in a study of blood T cells in healthy people across ages (dated by TCRdb to about 2015). The library came from 5' RACE. TCRdb names Illumina HiSeq 2500 as the instrument used. A second roughly 6 to 12 cycle PCR used a sample-barcoded 5' primer and a J-beta primer mix. Using fastp at Q25 and MiXCR, TCRdb reprocessed the public reads and kept productive beta chains. Under each unique CDR3 protein, matching rows form one entry showing the most common genes and DNA. The sample table records over 1,300,000 distinct CDR3 sequences; approximately 63% of these occur just once. The ten largest account for 6.5% to 8.5% of the sample. Source material: blood. The receptors were gathered from a young man in good health.

This chain joins TRBV7-8 and TRBJ2-5, with D possibly TRBD1 on 6 matching bases. CDR3 length equals 13 residues. Germline V gene sequence: CDR1 SGHVS, CDR2 FQNEAQ. The ends were cut back, 5 bases at V and 5 bases at J, with 12 bases in the middle. In DNA, the CDR3 is TGTGCCAGCAGCGGGATAGGGGGTGAGACCCAGTACTTC. This translates into CASSGIGGETQYF.

The V call is TRBV7-9, the J call TRBJ2-1; D tentatively reads TRBD1 or TRBD2 (5 bases each). The CDR3 spans 16 residues. Trimming removed 5 bases at V and 2 bases at J, with 16 bases between. Germline V gene sequence: CDR1 SEHNR, CDR2 FQNEAQ (reference sequence). CDR3 DNA sequence: TGTGCCAGCAGCGCTCGAGGGGCCGGGACCTACAATGAGCAGTTCTTC. Translating it yields CASSARGAGTYNEQFF.

This sequence joins TRBV9 and TRBJ2-7, with 9 bases matching TRBD1. The DNA end favors TRBJ2-5, so the J call may be wrong. The V gene's germline CDR1 is SGDLS and CDR2 YYNGEE. The CDR3 runs 13 residues. The DNA for the CDR3 is TGTGCCAGCAGCGCCGGACAGGGGGAGACCCAGTACTTC. The encoded protein is CASSAGQGETQYF.

This clonotype is a singleton in its sample. The V call is TRBV12-3 or TRBV12-4, the J call TRBJ1-2; D unclear. Between the trimmed V and J ends, which lost 3 bases and 8 bases, there was a span of 10 bases. CDR3 length: 12 amino acids. CDR3 in DNA: TGTGCCAGCAGTTTCCACGAGGCGGGCTACACCTTC. The encoded protein is CASSFHEAGYTF.

This chain connects TRBV27 to TRBJ1-6; TRBD1 matches at 9 bases. Germline V lookup: CDR1 MNHEY, CDR2 SMNVEV (reference sequence). Germline trimming cut 9 bases from V and 7 bases from J; bases unmatched to any gene: 10. The CDR3 loop spans 15 amino acids. CDR3 region: CASSLQGAGNSPLHF. The CDR3 region has the DNA TGTGCCAGTTCGTTACAGGGGGCAGGGAATTCACCCCTCCACTTT.

V gene TRBV6-2 or TRBV6-3 combines with J gene TRBJ2-5; D is possibly TRBD1 or TRBD2 (5 bases each). The CDR3 extends over 12 amino acids. The germline V gene encodes CDR1 MNHEY and CDR2 SVGEGT. V shed 2 bases and J shed 9 bases, with 10 bases lying between them. This CDR3 is CASSYPEGSQYF. CDR3 sequence (DNA): TGTGCCAGCAGTTACCCCGAGGGGTCCCAGTACTTC.

The chain joins TRBV27 to TRBJ2-3; 10 bases agree with TRBD2. The CDR3 consists of 19 residues. Losses at the gene ends were 6 bases for V and 2 bases for J; bases not matched to a gene: 17. Germline-derived CDR1 and CDR2 are MNHEY and SMNVEV (reference sequence). The DNA for the CDR3 is TGTGCCAGCAGCTCCAATCGCGGCGCTAGCGGGAGCTTCACAGATACGCAGTATTTT. This gives the protein CASSSNRGASGSFTDTQYF.

This chain joins TRBV5-1 and TRBJ2-1; perhaps TRBD1 as D (6 bases). Germline CDR1 and CDR2: SGHRS and YFSETQ. This CDR3 spans 14 amino acids. V lost 0 bases and J lost 7, with 11 bases in between. CDR3 nucleotides: TGCGCCAGCAGCTTGGGACAGGAGGTGAATGAGCAGTTCTTC. Protein product: CASSLGQEVNEQFF. Looking up the rest from reference TRBV5-1 and TRBJ2-1 gives the full variable domain: KAGVTQTPRYLIKTRGQQVTLSCSPISGHRSVSWYQQTPGQGLQFLFEYFSETQRNKGNFPGRFSGRQFSNSRSEMNVSTLELGDSALYLCASSLGQEVNEQFFGPGTRLTVL.

CDR3 bases: TGTGCCAGCAGCTTAGGGATAGCGGGGGGCGGGGATACGCAGTATTTT. Translated: CASSLGIAGGGDTQYF. V usage is TRBV7-2 and J usage is TRBJ2-3; TRBD2 agrees at 10 bases. After removal of 1 base from V and 6 bases from J, the junction contained 7 bases not matched to a gene. Germline V gene sequence: CDR1 SGHTA, CDR2 FQGNSA. The CDR3 has 16 amino acids.

The rearrangement uses TRBV28 and TRBJ2-1; D is possibly TRBD1 or TRBD2 (7 bases each). The CDR3 length is 15 residues. Germline V gene lookup returns CDR1 MDHEN and CDR2 SYDVKM. Trimming shortened V by 4 bases and J by 2 bases, and 12 bases separated the two germline ends. The chain's CDR3 is CASSSGGGPYNEQFF. Written as DNA, the CDR3 is TGTGCCAGCAGTTCAGGGGGGGGCCCCTACAATGAGCAGTTCTTC.

V usage is TRBV29-1 and J usage is TRBJ2-2; D is ambiguous. Germline CDR1 reads SQVTM; CDR2 reads ANQGSEA. The CDR3 runs to 16 residues. Trimming took off 4 bases at V and 0 bases at J, with 15 bases between the two ends. The CDR3 region is CSVVVGSLANTGELFF. CDR3 sequence (DNA): TGCAGCGTTGTGGTGGGAAGCCTAGCGAACACCGGGGAGCTGTTTTTT.

J is TRBJ2-5 and V is TRBV5-1, with 11 bases matching TRBD2. V was clipped by 7 bases and J by 2 bases; unmatched bases: 7. Germline V lookup: CDR1 SGHRS, CDR2 YFSETQ. This CDR3 is 15 amino acids long. The CDR3, as DNA: TGCGCCAGCGGACCTAGCGGGGGGACACAAGAGACCCAGTACTTC. This translates into CASGPSGGTQETQYF.

The genes are TRBV24-1 and TRBJ2-1; 9 bases match TRBD2. The ends lost 2 bases at V and 9 bases at J; junction bases unmatched: 10. The CDR3 is 16 residues long. CDR1 is KGHDR, CDR2 SFDVKD, per germline. Here the CDR3 DNA reads TGTGCCACCAGTGATTCACTAGCGGGTGACCTCGGTGAGCAGTTCTTC. Encoded protein: CATSDSLAGDLGEQFF.

This chain connects TRBV2 to TRBJ2-1; no reliable D call. The J call is in doubt because the DNA end fits TRBJ2-7 better. The length of the CDR3 is 17 residues. Germline CDR1 and CDR2: SNHLY and FYNNEI. The CDR3 loop reads CASSGVSAKPPYNEQYF. CDR3 sequence (DNA): TGTGCCAGCAGTGGGGTCTCCGCCAAGCCCCCCTACAATGAGCAGTACTTC.

The chain uses TRBV10-3 and TRBJ1-5; no clear D gene. Germline V gives CDR1 ENHRY, CDR2 SYGVKD. V was pared by 2 bases and J by 1 base, with 9 bases between. The CDR3 runs to 15 residues. CDR3 DNA sequence: TGTGCCATCAGTGAGCACGGGGAAAGCAATCAGCCCCAGCATTTT. Translation: CAISEHGESNQPQHF.

In this sample, this clonotype turned up once. The rearrangement links TRBV12-3 or TRBV12-4 to TRBJ1-1; maybe TRBD1 (6 bases). CDR3 size: 15 residues. V lost 7 bases to trimming and J lost 4 bases, with 19 bases between them. The CDR3 is CASTPRGDGGTEAFF. DNA of the CDR3: TGTGCCAGCACCCCGAGGGGGGATGGCGGCACTGAAGCTTTCTTT.

This rearrangement joins TRBV11-3 to TRBJ2-2; 7 bases fit TRBD1. There are 15 residues in the CDR3. The V gene's germline CDR1 is SGHNT and CDR2 YENEEA. Unmatched junction bases numbered 10, after V lost 5 bases and J lost 7 bases. In DNA form, the CDR3 reads TGTGCCAGCAGCCCCGGGACAGCGTCGGGCGGGGAGCTGTTTTTT. It yields the protein CASSPGTASGGELFF.

As concerns this clonotype: Its ends do not fully match the called genes, so a read error is possible. This chain connects TRBV2 to TRBJ2-1, with 7 bases fitting TRBD2. The germline gives CDR1 SNHLY, CDR2 FYNNEI. The CDR3 is made up of 18 amino acids. As DNA, the CDR3 is TGTACCAGCAGCGTCCCCAGAACGGGAGGTTCGTCCTACAATGAGCAGTTCTTC. Translating gives CTSSVPRTGGSSYNEQFF.

V and J are TRBV29-1 and TRBJ2-1; 8 bases fit TRBD1. CDR1 and CDR2 (germline): SQVTM, ANQGSEA. After removal of 2 bases from V and 9 bases from J, the junction contained 12 bases not matched to a gene. The CDR3 contains 15 residues. The CDR3 bases are TGCAGCGTTGAAAGGCTCCAGGGGGCGGACGGTGAGCAGTTCTTC. Protein product: CSVERLQGADGEQFF.

J is TRBJ2-4 and V is TRBV12-3 or TRBV12-4; no reliable D call. CDR3 length: 17 residues. V was cut by 3 bases and J by 0 bases, with 15 bases left in between. CDR3 sequence (DNA): TGTGCCAGCAGTTTGATTTCGGGCGAACTAGCCAAAAACATTCAGTACTTC. Its translation is CASSLISGELAKNIQYF.

About this clonotype: One junction end does not reproduce the germline sequence, and a read error may be involved. The chain joins TRBV7-9 to TRBJ1-2, with D perhaps matching TRBD1 (5 bases). Germline values: CDR1 SEHNR, CDR2 FQNEAQ (reference sequence). The CDR3 has 13 amino acids. For the CDR3, the DNA is TGTGCCTGCAGCTCCGGGACGAGCTATGGCTACACCTTC. The encoded protein is CACSSGTSYGYTF.

The chain recombines TRBV7-6 with TRBJ1-1, with 7 nucleotides matching TRBD1. The CDR3 is made up of 15 amino acids. Germline trimming cut 4 bases from V and 4 bases from J; bases unmatched to any gene: 9. Germline loops: CDR1 SGHVS, CDR2 FNYEAQ. The CDR3 nucleotides read TGTGCCAGCAGCTCAGAAGACAGGGCGAGCACTGAAGCTTTCTTT. This encodes CASSSEDRASTEAFF. Complete variable domain (other parts from reference TRBV7-6 and TRBJ1-1): GAGVSQSPRYKVTKRGQDVALRCDPISGHVSLYWYRQALGQGPEFLTYFNYEAQQDKSGLPNDRFSAERPEGSISTLTIQRTEQRDSAMYRCASSSEDRASTEAFFGQGTRLTVV.

This clonotype was observed a handful of times. V and J are TRBV20-1 and TRBJ2-3; no firm D call. The CDR3 extends over 15 amino acids. CDR1 is DFQATT, CDR2 SNEGSKA, per germline (reference sequence). The V end lost 5 bases, the J end lost 0 bases, and 15 bases lay between the germline ends. The CDR3 DNA is TGCAGTGCTGCCCAATCTGGTCCTAGCACAGATACGCAGTATTTT. Residues: CSAAQSGPSTDTQYF.

This clonotype came up a few times. The V call is TRBV7-2, the J call TRBJ2-7; weak D call: TRBD1 (5 bases). The CDR3 covers 15 residues. Trimming pared 1 base from V and 2 bases from J, leaving 12 bases between. Germline CDR1 reads SGHTA; CDR2 reads FQGNSA. CDR3 protein: CASSLEVGQAYEQYF. DNA for the CDR3: TGTGCCAGCAGCTTAGAGGTTGGACAAGCCTACGAGCAGTACTTC.

This clonotype turned up a few times. The chain carries TRBV14 and TRBJ1-1; D is undetermined. Germline-derived CDR1 and CDR2 are SGHDN and FVKESK. Trimming shortened V by 6 bases and J by 1 base, and 9 bases separated the two germline ends. CDR3 size: 13 residues. CDR3 sequence (DNA): TGTGCCAGCAGTCCCGACTGGAACACTGAAGCTTTCTTT. Protein product: CASSPDWNTEAFF.

J is TRBJ2-4 and V is TRBV12-5; TRBD1 might be the D (6 bases). The J call may be in error: the DNA end matches TRBJ2-5 better. There are 16 residues in the CDR3. Germline V CDR1 and CDR2: LGHNT, FRNRAP. Here the CDR3 DNA reads TGTGCTAGTGGAGAATCCGGGACACAATGGGAGGAGACCCAGTACTTC. This translates into CASGESGTQWEETQYF.

The rearrangement links TRBV15 to TRBJ2-1, with TRBD2 matching over 11 bases. This CDR3 region has 17 residues. Per germline, CDR1 LNHNV and CDR2 YYDKDF (reference sequence). The V gene end was trimmed by 0 bases and the J gene end by 4 bases; junction bases not matched to a gene: 5. This CDR3 reads CATSRDSGGALYNEQFF. The CDR3 bases are TGTGCCACCAGCAGAGATAGCGGGGGGGCCCTTTACAATGAGCAGTTCTTC.

The CDR3 DNA is TGCGCCAGCAGCTGGGCGGCGGGAAACATTCAGTACTTC. It specifies CASSWAAGNIQYF. This chain joins TRBV5-1 and TRBJ2-4; maybe TRBD2 (5 bases). CDR1 is SGHRS and CDR2 is YFSETQ in the germline V gene. The CDR3 length is 13 residues. V shed 3 bases and J shed 6 bases, with 10 bases lying between them.